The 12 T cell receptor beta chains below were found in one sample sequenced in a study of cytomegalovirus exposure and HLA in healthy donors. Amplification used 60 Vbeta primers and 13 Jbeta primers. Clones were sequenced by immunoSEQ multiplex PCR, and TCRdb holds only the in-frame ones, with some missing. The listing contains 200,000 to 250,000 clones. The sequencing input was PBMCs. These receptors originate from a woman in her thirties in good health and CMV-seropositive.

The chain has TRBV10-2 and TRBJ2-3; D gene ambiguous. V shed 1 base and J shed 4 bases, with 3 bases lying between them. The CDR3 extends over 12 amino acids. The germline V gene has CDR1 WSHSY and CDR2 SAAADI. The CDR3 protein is CASSELSDTQYF. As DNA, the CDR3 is TGCGCCAGCAGTGAGTTATCAGATACGCAGTATTTT.

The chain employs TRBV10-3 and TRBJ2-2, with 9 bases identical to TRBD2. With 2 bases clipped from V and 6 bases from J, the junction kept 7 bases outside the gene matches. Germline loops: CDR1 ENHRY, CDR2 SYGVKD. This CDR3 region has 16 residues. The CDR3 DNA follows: TGTGCCATCAGTGAGACTGGGGCGGGAGGGCCCGGGGAGCTGTTTTTT. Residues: CAISETGAGGPGELFF.

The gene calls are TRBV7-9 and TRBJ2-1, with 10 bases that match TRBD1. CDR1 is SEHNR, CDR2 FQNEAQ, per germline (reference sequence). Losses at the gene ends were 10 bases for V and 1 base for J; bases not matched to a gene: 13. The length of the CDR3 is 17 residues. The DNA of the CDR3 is TGTGCCACCAATTTTCTTAGGACAGGGGGTTCCTACAATGAGCAGTTCTTC. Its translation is CATNFLRTGGSYNEQFF.

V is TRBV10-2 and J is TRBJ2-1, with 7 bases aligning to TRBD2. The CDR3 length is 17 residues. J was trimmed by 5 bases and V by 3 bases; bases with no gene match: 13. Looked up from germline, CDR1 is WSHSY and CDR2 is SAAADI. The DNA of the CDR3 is TGCGCCAGCAGTGATTTATGGGGGAGGGACCTCCACAATGAGCAGTTCTTC. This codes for CASSDLWGRDLHNEQFF.

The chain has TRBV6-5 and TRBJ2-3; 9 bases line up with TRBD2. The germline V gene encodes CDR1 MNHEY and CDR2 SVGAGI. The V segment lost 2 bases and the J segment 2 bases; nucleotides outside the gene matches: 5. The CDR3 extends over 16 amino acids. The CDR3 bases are TGTGCCAGCAGTTACCAACTAGCGGGCTACACAGATACGCAGTATTTT. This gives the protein CASSYQLAGYTDTQYF.

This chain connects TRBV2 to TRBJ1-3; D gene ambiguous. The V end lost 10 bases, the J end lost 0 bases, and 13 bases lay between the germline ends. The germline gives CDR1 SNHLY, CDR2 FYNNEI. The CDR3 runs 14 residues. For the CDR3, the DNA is TGTGCCACCTGGACGGGGAGCTCTGGAAACACCATATATTTT. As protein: CATWTGSSGNTIYF.

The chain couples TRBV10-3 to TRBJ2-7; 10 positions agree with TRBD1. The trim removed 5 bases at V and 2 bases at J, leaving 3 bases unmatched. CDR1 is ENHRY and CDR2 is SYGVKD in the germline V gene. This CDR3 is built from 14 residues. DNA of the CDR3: TGTGCCATCAGTTTGGACAGGGGGACCTACGAGCAGTACTTC. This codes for CAISLDRGTYEQYF.

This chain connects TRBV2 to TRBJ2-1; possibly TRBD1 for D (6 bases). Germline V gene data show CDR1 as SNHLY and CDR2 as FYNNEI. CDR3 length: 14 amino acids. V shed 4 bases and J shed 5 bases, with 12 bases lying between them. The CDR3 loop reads CASSGTGWDNEQFF. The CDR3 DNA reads TGTGCCAGCAGTGGTACAGGGTGGGACAATGAGCAGTTCTTC.

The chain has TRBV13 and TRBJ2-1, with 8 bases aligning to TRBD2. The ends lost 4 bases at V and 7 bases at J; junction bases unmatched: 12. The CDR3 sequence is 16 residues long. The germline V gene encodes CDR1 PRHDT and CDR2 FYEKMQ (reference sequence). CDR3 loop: CASSSPTWRGDNEQFF. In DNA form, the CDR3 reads TGTGCCAGCAGCTCGCCTACCTGGCGGGGGGATAATGAGCAGTTCTTC.

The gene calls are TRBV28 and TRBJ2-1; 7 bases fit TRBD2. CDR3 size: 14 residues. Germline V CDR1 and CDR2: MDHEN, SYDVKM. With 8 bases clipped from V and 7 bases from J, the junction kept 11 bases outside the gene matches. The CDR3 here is CASGGGSRRNEQFF. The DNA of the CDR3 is TGTGCCAGCGGGGGGGGGAGCCGTAGAAATGAGCAGTTCTTC.

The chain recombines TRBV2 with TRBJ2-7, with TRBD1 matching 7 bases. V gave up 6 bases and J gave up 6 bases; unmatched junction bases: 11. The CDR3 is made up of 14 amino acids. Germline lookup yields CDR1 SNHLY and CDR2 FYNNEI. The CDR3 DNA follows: TGTGCCAGCAGATATACCCAACAGGGGCGCGAGCAGTACTTC. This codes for CASRYTQQGREQYF.

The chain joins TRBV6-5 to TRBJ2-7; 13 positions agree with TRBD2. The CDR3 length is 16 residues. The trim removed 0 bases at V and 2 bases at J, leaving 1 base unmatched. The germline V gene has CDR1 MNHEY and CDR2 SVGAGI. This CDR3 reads CASSYSLAGGTYEQYF. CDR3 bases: TGTGCCAGCAGTTACTCACTAGCGGGAGGGACCTACGAGCAGTACTTC.